This TCR beta chain is drawn from a study of T cell responses to AZD1222 COVID-19 vaccine. Overall study context: Second-dose intervals near 4 or 12 weeks were combined.

Study observations and caveats: Just a handful of people given AZD1222 tested seropositive at baseline. Females outnumbered males among donors, who were mostly white British; clonal diversity was possibly underestimated. Two AZD1222 administrations were followed by greater Spike-specific TCR breadth and depth.

TCRdb's copy holds only in-frame clones and misses some; the assay was immunoSEQ multiplex PCR. Counted here are more than 150,000 clones, about 95% occurring once; the ten biggest clones make up approximately 0.6%. For this clone: Its antigen is unknown.

Per germline, CDR1 SGHTS and CDR2 YDEGEE. V was pared by 2 bases and J by 6 bases, with 6 bases between. This CDR3 region has 12 residues. The clonotype was recovered from an adult in good health. Here the sequenced sample was peripheral blood, taken on day 0 of AZD1222 vaccination. The chain combines TRBV5-8 with TRBJ2-1; D unresolved. The CDR3 sequence is CASSFRSNEQFF. In DNA form, the CDR3 reads TGTGCCAGCAGCTTTAGGAGCAATGAGCAGTTCTTC.